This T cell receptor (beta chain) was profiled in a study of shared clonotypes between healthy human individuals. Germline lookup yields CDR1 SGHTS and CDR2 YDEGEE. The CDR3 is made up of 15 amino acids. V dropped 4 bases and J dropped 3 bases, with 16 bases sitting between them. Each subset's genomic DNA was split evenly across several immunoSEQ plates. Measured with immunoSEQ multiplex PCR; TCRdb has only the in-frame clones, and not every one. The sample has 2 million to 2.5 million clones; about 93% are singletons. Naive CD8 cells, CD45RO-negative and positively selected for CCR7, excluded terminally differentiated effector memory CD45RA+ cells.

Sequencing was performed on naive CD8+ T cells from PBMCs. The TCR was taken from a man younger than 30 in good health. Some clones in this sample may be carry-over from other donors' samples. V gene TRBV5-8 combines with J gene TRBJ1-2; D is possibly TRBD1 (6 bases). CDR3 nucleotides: TGTGCCAGCAGCCCCCGCGCCAGGGGTGACTATGGCTACACCTTC. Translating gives CASSPRARGDYGYTF. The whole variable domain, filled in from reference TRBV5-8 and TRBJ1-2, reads EAGVTQSPTHLIKTRGQQATLRCSPISGHTSVYWYQQALGLGLQFLLWYDEGEERNRGNFPPRFSGRQFPNYSSELNVNALELEDSALYLCASSPRARGDYGYTFGSGTRLTVV.